These 13 T cell receptor beta chains were all obtained from the same sample, sequenced in a study of cytomegalovirus exposure and HLA in healthy donors. The PCR made use of 60 Vbeta and 13 Jbeta primers. The data were produced by immunoSEQ multiplex PCR, yet TCRdb's version contains in-frame clones alone and is incomplete. The sample yields over 120,000 clones, 70% to 85% seen once. What was sequenced was PBMCs. All receptors derive from a man under 40 in good health and CMV-seropositive.

The chain uses TRBV18 and TRBJ2-1; 12 bases line up with TRBD2. V was pared by 3 bases and J by 3 bases, with 6 bases of the junction left unmatched. Germline V gene data show CDR1 as KGHSH and CDR2 as LQKENI. CDR3 length: 17 amino acids. Here the CDR3 reads CASSPLGLAGYYNEQFF. As DNA, the CDR3 is TGTGCCAGCTCACCTCTAGGACTAGCGGGATACTACAATGAGCAGTTCTTC.

This clone occurred once. The chain is built from TRBV6-1 and TRBJ2-1, with D possibly being TRBD2 (6 bases). Germline CDR1 and CDR2: MNHNS and SASEGT. V lost 8 bases to trimming and J lost 8 bases, with 10 bases between them. This CDR3 is built from 11 residues. In DNA, the CDR3 is TGTGCCAGCTCTACTAGCTATGAGCAGTTCTTC. Its protein is CASSTSYEQFF.

This chain joins TRBV12-5 and TRBJ2-4, with D possibly TRBD2 on 6 matching bases. This CDR3 has 15 residues. The V gene lost 6 bases and the J gene lost 0 bases, with 12 bases spanning the gap. From germline, CDR1 is LGHNT and CDR2 FRNRAP. CDR3 DNA sequence: TGTGCTAGTGGAGAAGGGACTCTAGCCAAAAACATTCAGTACTTC. Translation: CASGEGTLAKNIQYF.

The V and J genes are TRBV7-9 and TRBJ1-2; D is possibly TRBD1 (5 bases). Germline assignment: CDR1 SEHNR and CDR2 FQNEAQ (reference sequence). The CDR3 totals 14 residues. The V end was cut by 5 bases, the J end by 8 bases, with 18 bases between. The CDR3, as DNA: TGTGCCAGCAGCGATTCTTTAGGGGTTCACGGCTACACCTTC. This sequence encodes CASSDSLGVHGYTF.

The chain joins TRBV25-1 to TRBJ2-3; 8 bases are a match to TRBD1. The V gene's germline CDR1 is MGHDK and CDR2 SYGVNS. J gave up 2 bases and V 6 bases, and 4 bases lay outside the gene matches. This CDR3 contains 14 residues. CDR3: CASRGTGYTDTQYF. The CDR3 DNA reads TGTGCCAGCAGAGGGACAGGATACACAGATACGCAGTATTTT.

The chain employs TRBV28 and TRBJ1-5; D gene ambiguous. There are 14 residues in the CDR3. Trimming took off 6 bases at V and 3 bases at J, with 12 bases between the two ends. Germline loops: CDR1 MDHEN, CDR2 SYDVKM. The DNA for the CDR3 is TGTGCCAGCAGATCCACTCTTCCCAATCAGCCCCAGCATTTT. It yields the protein CASRSTLPNQPQHF.

This clone appeared once. The chain uses TRBV2 and TRBJ2-7; D is uncertain. The CDR3 loop spans 13 amino acids. V was shortened by 6 bases and J by 4 bases, with 13 bases between the two germline ends. Germline V gene data show CDR1 as SNHLY and CDR2 as FYNNEI. The CDR3 loop is CASSRGWFYEQYF. As DNA, the CDR3 is TGTGCCAGCAGCCGCGGCTGGTTTTACGAGCAGTACTTC.

This clone was observed a few times. The J gene is TRBJ1-1, the V gene TRBV18; tentative D call: TRBD1 (6 bases). Germline lookup yields CDR1 KGHSH and CDR2 LQKENI. V was trimmed by 4 bases and J by 1 base, leaving 10 bases between them. This CDR3 contains 14 residues. CDR3 DNA sequence: TGTGCCAGCTCACTTGGACAGAAGAACACTGAAGCTTTCTTT. Translated, it gives CASSLGQKNTEAFF.

The chain has TRBV5-1 and TRBJ2-2, with D tentatively TRBD1 (5 bases). The germline V and J ends were trimmed by 4 bases and 3 bases, with 10 bases remaining between them. The CDR3 spans 14 residues. Germline values: CDR1 SGHRS, CDR2 YFSETQ. CDR3: CASSQLQDTGELFF. Written as DNA, the CDR3 is TGCGCCAGCAGCCAACTACAGGACACCGGGGAGCTGTTTTTT.

The chain has TRBV18 and TRBJ2-5; no clear D gene. This CDR3 has 12 residues. Germline V gene data show CDR1 as KGHSH and CDR2 as LQKENI. The V gene lost 5 bases and the J gene lost 3 bases, with 7 bases spanning the gap. Written as DNA, the CDR3 is TGTGCCAGCTCAAGTACAGAAGAGACCCAGTACTTC. Amino acids: CASSSTEETQYF.

The chain combines TRBV5-1 with TRBJ2-2; 15 bases line up with TRBD2. Trimming removed 4 bases from V and 4 bases from J; junction bases left unmatched: 14. From germline, CDR1 is SGHRS and CDR2 YFSETQ. The CDR3 is 20 amino acids. CDR3 DNA sequence: TGCGCCAGCAGCACCGGAGGACTAGCGGGGGGGCTGCGGGGCACCGGGGAGCTGTTTTTT. This translates into CASSTGGLAGGLRGTGELFF.

V is TRBV15 and J is TRBJ1-6, with TRBD1 matching 9 bases. This CDR3 comprises 17 residues. The germline V gene encodes CDR1 LNHNV and CDR2 YYDKDF (reference sequence). The trim removed 0 bases at V and 10 bases at J, leaving 10 bases unmatched. CDR3 nucleotides: TGTGCCACCAGCAGAGACCCGTTGACAGGGGGAGGATCACCCCTCCACTTT. Amino acid sequence: CATSRDPLTGGGSPLHF.

V and J are TRBV29-1 and TRBJ2-1, with 8 bases that match TRBD1. The germline CDR1 and CDR2 sequences are SQVTM and ANQGSEA. This CDR3 is built from 15 residues. After removal of 0 bases from V and 7 bases from J, the junction contained 8 bases not matched to a gene. The CDR3 DNA reads as TGCAGCGTTGAAGACCTCAGACAGGGGACGAATGAGCAGTTCTTC. Amino acid sequence: CSVEDLRQGTNEQFF.